This paragraph reports one TCR beta chain. Its specificity is unknown. This specimen comes from a study of human thymus T cells. Study-level results: Within thymic and blood repertoires, V and J gene usage appeared to be biased.

The table came from immunoSEQ multiplex PCR; TCRdb's copy has only in-frame clones and leaves some out. The sample includes more than 50,000 clones, nearly 95% of them seen just once. Immunologically healthy infants in Finland undergoing congenital heart defect surgery were the donors. During surgery, 0.5-1 mL peripheral blood was drawn from four of eight donors. Blood DNA came from all available leukocytes, not a fixed cell number. The V gene lost 6 bases and the J gene lost 1 base, with 12 bases spanning the gap. Germline-derived CDR1 and CDR2 are LNHNV and YYDKDF (reference sequence). The CDR3 totals 15 residues.

The sample taken for sequencing was blood. This clonotype was sampled from a boy younger than two with a congenital heart defect but otherwise immunologically healthy. V is TRBV15 and J is TRBJ1-4; D is possibly TRBD1 (5 bases). This chain's CDR3 is CATRGPGITNEKLFF. CDR3 DNA: TGTGCCACCAGGGGGCCGGGGATAACTAATGAAAAACTGTTTTTT.